This TCR beta chain was captured by sequencing in a study of OX40 agonist ivuxolimab in advanced cancers. On the study more broadly: A history of anti-PD-1, anti-PD-L1 or anti-CTLA-4 therapy was acceptable, and 40% had some. A partial response was reached by three patients: one with hepatocellular carcinoma and two with cutaneous melanoma. Study findings and constraints: Expanded peripheral T-cell antigen specificity went undetermined.

The timepoints at which blood was sampled were baseline, cycle 4 day 1, and cycle 7 day 1. Produced via immunoSEQ multiplex PCR; TCRdb's table is partial and in-frame only. The sample has 80,000 to 100,000 clones, about 87% seen once. Germline V gene data show CDR1 as SGHRS and CDR2 as YFSETQ. V lost 0 bases and J 8 bases, leaving 11 bases between the germline ends. The CDR3 covers 13 residues. A note on this clone: Its matching antigen is unknown.

The sequence was obtained from an adult with an advanced solid tumor such as melanoma, head and neck, liver or kidney cancer. Sample: CD4+ or CD8+ T cells sorted from blood, taken in a trial of the OX40 agonist ivuxolimab. The chain employs TRBV5-1 and TRBJ1-2; D gene ambiguous. DNA of the CDR3: TGCGCCAGCAGCTTGGCCTTGGCAGGAGGCTACACCTTC. This sequence encodes CASSLALAGGYTF.